Listed below are T cell receptor beta chains from one sample, sequenced in a study of blood T cell repertoires in COVID-19. Profiled with immunoSEQ multiplex PCR; TCRdb holds only in-frame clones, not every one. The table includes roughly 70,000 clones, 85% to 90% detected once. Sequenced sample: peripheral blood. Source of these receptors: a man in his 60s with acute or convalescent COVID-19. Both conserved end residues are part of each CDR3. The D gene is left open where the match is weak. Size values are once, few and many counts, or a class for expanded clones, and some rows have none.

.	.	TRBJ2-4	13	TRBV7-2	CASSLGPGNIQYF	TGTGCCAGCAGCTTAGGACCGGGAAACATTCAGTACTTC
.	TRBD2	TRBJ2-3	18	TRBV7-2	CASSLAVGGGGLSDTQYF	TGTGCCAGCAGCTTAGCGGTTGGCGGGGGGGGCCTTTCGGATACGCAGTATTTT
.	TRBD1	TRBJ1-2	14	TRBV2	CASSEDRGNYGYTF	TGTGCCAGCAGCGAGGACAGGGGAAACTATGGCTACACCTTC
.	TRBD1	TRBJ1-2	12	TRBV10-2	CASGSGQGAYTF	TGCGCCAGCGGCTCGGGACAGGGAGCCTACACCTTC
.	.	TRBJ1-4	14	TRBV27	CASRKGGVGEKLFF	TGTGCCAGCAGAAAGGGAGGGGTTGGTGAAAAACTGTTTTTT
.	.	TRBJ1-1	11	TRBV7-6	CASSVNTEAFF	TGTGCCAGCAGCGTAAACACTGAAGCTTTCTTT
.	.	TRBJ1-5	14	TRBV3-1/TRBV3-2	CASNQPGESRPQHF	TGTGCCAGCAACCAACCAGGGGAGAGTCGGCCCCAGCATTTT
.	.	TRBJ2-1	15	TRBV6-5	CASTRMSSFDNEQFF	TGTGCCAGCACCAGGATGTCCTCCTTCGACAATGAGCAGTTCTTC
few	.	TRBJ1-1	16	TRBV9	CASSASLGVKNTEAFF	TGTGCCAGCAGCGCAAGCTTGGGAGTGAAGAACACTGAAGCTTTCTTT
.	TRBD1	TRBJ1-2	14	TRBV6-1	CASSETQGSYGYTF	TGTGCCAGCAGTGAGACACAGGGGAGCTATGGCTACACCTTC
.	TRBD1	TRBJ2-6	19	TRBV27	CASSLRRQGAMPGANVLTF	TGTGCCAGCAGTTTGAGGCGACAGGGGGCAATGCCTGGGGCCAACGTCCTGACTTTC
.	.	TRBJ1-3	16	TRBV11-2	CASSLLTGLVGNTIYF	TGTGCCAGCAGCTTGCTCACAGGTTTAGTTGGAAACACCATATATTTT
.	.	TRBJ1-1	14	TRBV2	CASSVGGKGTEAFF	TGTGCCAGCAGTGTTGGGGGCAAGGGGACTGAAGCTTTCTTT
.	TRBD2	TRBJ2-1	16	TRBV7-9	CASSIAGLAGGDEQFF	TGTGCCAGCAGCATCGCCGGACTAGCGGGTGGGGATGAGCAGTTCTTC
.	TRBD1	TRBJ1-2	17	TRBV5-4	CASSHPTGERGPYGYTF	TGTGCCAGCAGCCACCCGACAGGGGAGAGGGGCCCCTATGGCTACACCTTC
.	.	TRBJ2-1	12	TRBV7-9	CASSRTDNEQFF	TGTGCCAGCAGCCGGACTGACAATGAGCAGTTCTTC
once	TRBD1	TRBJ2-7	13	TRBV9	CASSVVPGGEQYF	TGTGCCAGCAGCGTAGTCCCAGGGGGCGAGCAGTACTTC
.	.	TRBJ1-2	16	TRBV7-9	CASSSQQGGKNYGYTF	TGTGCCAGCAGCAGCCAGCAGGGAGGAAAAAACTATGGCTACACCTTC
.	.	TRBJ1-6	17	TRBV19	CASKQGRTGSYNSPLHF	TGTGCCAGTAAACAAGGGAGGACGGGCTCCTATAATTCACCCCTCCACTTT
few	.	TRBJ1-5	13	TRBV6-6	CASSPWGDQPQHF	TGTGCCAGCAGTCCCTGGGGGGATCAGCCCCAGCATTTT
.	.	TRBJ1-5	15	TRBV6-1	CASSEVWDINQPQHF	TGTGCCAGCAGTGAAGTGTGGGACATCAATCAGCCCCAGCATTTT
.	.	TRBJ1-5	14	TRBV7-2	CASSLETVRQPQHF	TGTGCCAGCAGCTTAGAGACAGTCAGGCAGCCCCAGCATTTT
once	.	TRBJ2-5	14	TRBV11-1	CASSPGGNQETQYF	TGTGCCAGCAGCCCCGGCGGGAACCAAGAGACCCAGTACTTC
.	.	TRBJ1-4	19	TRBV11-2	CASSFLRSGGQTTFEKLFF	TGTGCCAGCAGCTTTTTGAGGAGTGGGGGCCAGACAACCTTTGAAAAACTGTTTTTT
.	.	TRBJ2-5	14	TRBV7-9	CASSLGGGGETQYF	TGTGCCAGCAGCTTGGGAGGGGGAGGAGAGACCCAGTACTTC
.	.	TRBJ1-3	15	TRBV2	CASSDEDYSGNTIYF	TGTGCCAGCAGTGATGAGGACTACTCTGGAAACACCATATATTTT
.	.	TRBJ1-2	14	TRBV7-9	CASSLKSRFNGYTF	TGTGCCAGCAGCCTAAAAAGTCGTTTTAATGGCTACACCTTC
.	TRBD1	TRBJ2-7	13	TRBV27	CASSLDRDYEQYF	TGTGCCAGCAGTTTAGACAGGGACTACGAGCAGTACTTC
few	TRBD1	TRBJ1-2	13	TRBV12-3/TRBV12-4	CASSRQGNYGYTF	TGTGCCAGCAGTCGACAGGGGAACTATGGCTACACCTTC
.	.	TRBJ1-1	14	TRBV19	CASSIERGSTEAFF	TGTGCCAGTAGTATAGAAAGGGGCAGCACTGAAGCTTTCTTT
.	TRBD2	TRBJ2-2	17	TRBV7-6	CASSLTSGGYGTGELFF	TGTGCCAGCAGCTTAACTAGCGGGGGGTACGGCACCGGGGAGCTGTTTTTT
.	TRBD1	TRBJ1-4	15	TRBV7-9	CASSLGTGGNEKLFF	TGTGCCAGCAGCTTAGGGACAGGGGGTAATGAAAAACTGTTTTTT
.	.	TRBJ1-1	14	TRBV19	CASILRGGGTEAFF	TGTGCCAGTATCCTAAGGGGCGGGGGAACTGAAGCTTTCTTT
.	.	TRBJ1-2	14	TRBV4-2	CASSQEAKGGGYTF	TGTGCCAGCAGCCAAGAGGCAAAGGGAGGAGGCTACACCTTC
.	TRBD1	TRBJ2-4	17	TRBV2	CASSPTGGVNGYNIQYF	TGTGCCAGCAGCCCCACAGGGGGCGTAAACGGGTACAACATTCAGTACTTC
.	.	TRBJ2-7	13	TRBV18	CASSPGQSHEQYF	TGTGCCAGCTCACCAGGACAGTCCCACGAGCAGTACTTC
.	TRBD1	TRBJ1-1	13	TRBV7-2	CASSLSGQMEAFF	TGTGCCAGCAGCTTATCGGGACAGATGGAAGCTTTCTTT
once	.	TRBJ1-1	13	TRBV5-1	CASRAETVTEAFF	TGCGCCAGCAGGGCTGAGACAGTGACTGAAGCTTTCTTT
.	.	TRBJ2-2	16	TRBV4-2	CASSQPRWGATGELFF	TGTGCCAGCAGCCAACCCCGGTGGGGAGCGACCGGGGAGCTGTTTTTT
.	TRBD1	TRBJ2-4	15	TRBV4-1	CASSRQGTGENIQYF	TGCGCCAGCAGCCGGCAGGGGACAGGGGAAAACATTCAGTACTTC
once	.	TRBJ1-2	13	TRBV14	CASNNVLSSGYTF	TGTGCCAGCAACAATGTCCTCTCCTCTGGCTACACCTTC
.	.	TRBJ1-1	16	TRBV21-1	CASRALGQRLNTEAFF	TGTGCCAGCCGAGCCTTGGGACAGCGATTGAACACTGAAGCTTTCTTT
.	TRBD1	TRBJ2-2	18	TRBV19	CASRAAAVRDRGFGELFF	TGTGCCAGTAGGGCCGCTGCTGTTAGGGACAGGGGATTCGGGGAGCTGTTTTTT
.	.	TRBJ1-1	14	TRBV9	CASSVDSTPKRAFF	TGTGCCAGCAGCGTAGACTCGACTCCCAAGAGGGCTTTCTTT
.	.	TRBJ1-4	13	TRBV29-1	CSVNQGSNEKLFF	TGCAGCGTTAATCAGGGATCTAATGAAAAACTGTTTTTT
once	.	TRBJ2-7	16	TRBV7-2	CASSPQVGPTPHEQYF	TGTGCCAGCAGCCCCCAAGTTGGGCCAACTCCCCACGAGCAGTACTTC
.	TRBD1	TRBJ1-2	12	TRBV29-1	CSAGGTGVGYTF	TGCAGCGCTGGCGGGACAGGGGTTGGCTACACCTTC
.	.	TRBJ1-2	13	TRBV30	CAWFTFQNYGYTF	TGTGCCTGGTTTACATTCCAGAATTATGGCTACACCTTC
.	.	TRBJ2-3	12	TRBV29-1	CSVTGGTDTQYF	TGCAGCGTTACTGGGGGGACAGATACGCAGTATTTT
.	.	TRBJ1-2	12	TRBV2	CASSVRGTGYTF	TGTGCCAGCAGTGTCAGGGGAACCGGCTACACCTTC
once	.	TRBJ2-2	17	TRBV4-1	CASSPPLRGSNTGELFF	TGCGCCAGCAGCCCCCCTTTAAGGGGTTCGAACACCGGGGAGCTGTTTTTT
.	TRBD1	TRBJ2-7	17	TRBV5-6	CASSLPGQGSPRREQYF	TGTGCCAGCAGCTTACCGGGACAGGGTTCTCCTCGGCGCGAGCAGTACTTC
.	.	TRBJ1-2	15	TRBV6-5	CASSYSTGRNYGYTF	TGTGCCAGCAGTTACTCAACGGGGAGGAACTATGGCTACACCTTC
.	.	TRBJ1-4	12	TRBV18	CASSPGNEKLFF	TGTGCCAGCTCCCCGGGAAATGAAAAACTGTTTTTT
.	.	TRBJ1-1	14	TRBV2	CASSRMAGNTEAFF	TGTGCCAGCAGTCGGATGGCAGGGAACACTGAAGCTTTCTTT
.	.	TRBJ1-4	13	TRBV3-1/TRBV3-2	CASSNRQSEKLFF	TGTGCCAGCAGCAATCGACAGTCTGAAAAACTGTTTTTT
.	TRBD2	TRBJ2-7	16	TRBV14	CASSQGAVRKGGEQYF	TGTGCCAGCAGCCAAGGCGCAGTTAGGAAGGGAGGGGAGCAGTACTTC